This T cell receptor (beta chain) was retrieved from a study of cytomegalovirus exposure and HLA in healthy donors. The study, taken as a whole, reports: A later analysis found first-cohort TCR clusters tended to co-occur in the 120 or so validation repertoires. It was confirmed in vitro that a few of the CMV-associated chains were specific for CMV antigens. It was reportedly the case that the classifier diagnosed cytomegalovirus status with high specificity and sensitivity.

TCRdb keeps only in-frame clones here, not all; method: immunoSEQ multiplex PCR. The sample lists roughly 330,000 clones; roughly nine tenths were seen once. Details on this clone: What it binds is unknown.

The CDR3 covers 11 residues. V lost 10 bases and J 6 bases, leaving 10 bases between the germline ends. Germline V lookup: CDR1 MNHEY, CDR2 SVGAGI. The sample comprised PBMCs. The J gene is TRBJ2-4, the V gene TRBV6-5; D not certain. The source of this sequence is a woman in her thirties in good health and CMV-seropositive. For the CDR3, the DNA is TGTGCCACCGCAGGAGCAAACATTCAGTACTTC. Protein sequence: CATAGANIQYF.